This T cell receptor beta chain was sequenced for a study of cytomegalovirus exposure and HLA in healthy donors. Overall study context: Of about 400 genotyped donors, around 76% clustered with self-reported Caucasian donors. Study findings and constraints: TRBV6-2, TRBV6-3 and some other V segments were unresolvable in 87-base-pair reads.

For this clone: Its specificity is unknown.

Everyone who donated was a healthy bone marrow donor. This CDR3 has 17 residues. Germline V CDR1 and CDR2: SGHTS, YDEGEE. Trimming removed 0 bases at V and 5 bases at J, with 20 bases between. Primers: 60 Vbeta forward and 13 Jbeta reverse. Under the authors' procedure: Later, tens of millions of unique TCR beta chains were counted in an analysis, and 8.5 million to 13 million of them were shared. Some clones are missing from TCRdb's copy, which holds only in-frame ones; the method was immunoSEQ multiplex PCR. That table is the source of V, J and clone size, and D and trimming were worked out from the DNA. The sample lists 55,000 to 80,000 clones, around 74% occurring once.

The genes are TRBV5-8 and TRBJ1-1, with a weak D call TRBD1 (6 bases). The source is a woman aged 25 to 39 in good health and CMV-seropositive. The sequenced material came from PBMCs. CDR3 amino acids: CASSLVMVGGRGTEAFF. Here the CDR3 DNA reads TGTGCCAGCAGCTTGGTGATGGTGGGGGGGCGCGGGACTGAAGCTTTCTTT.